This T cell receptor beta chain was retrieved from a study of T cells in Graves' hyperthyroidism and ophthalmopathy. Study-wide points: Appearing also in blood were most of the thyroid clonotypes expanded above 0.001. Model predictions of ophthalmopathy came a median 6.5 months before onset.

This clonotype was counted at least ten times. Its cognate antigen is unknown. The CDR3 covers 13 residues. Trimming stripped 9 bases from V and 0 bases from J, with 11 bases between. Germline V gene lookup returns CDR1 LNHDA and CDR2 SQIVND (reference sequence). Those patients with uncontrolled infection, other autoimmune disease, pregnancy or lactation were excluded. Each 10 ml fresh peripheral blood draw supplied the PBMCs. Template material for amplifying TCR beta CDR3 regions consisted of RNA transcripts. In the first-round RT-PCR of the TCR CDR3, the HTBI primer set was used. MiXCR, run by TCRdb on the multiplex PCR reads, gives a single entry per CDR3 protein. The sample carries approximately 510,000 distinct CDR3 sequences, less than 25% recorded once.

The source material was blood. This sequence joins TRBV19 and TRBJ1-1; D gene unclear. This TCR came from a man between 18 and 35 years old with Graves' hyperthyroidism. CDR3 protein: CASSRSLNTEAFF. DNA for the CDR3: TGTGCCAGCAGTCGAAGCCTGAACACTGAAGCTTTCTTT. Variable domain in full (rest from reference TRBV19 and TRBJ1-1): DGGITQSPKYLFRKEGQNVTLSCEQNLNHDAMYWYRQDPGQGLRLIYYSQIVNDFQKGDIAEGYSVSREKKESFPLTVTSAQKNPTAFYLCASSRSLNTEAFFGQGTRLTVV.